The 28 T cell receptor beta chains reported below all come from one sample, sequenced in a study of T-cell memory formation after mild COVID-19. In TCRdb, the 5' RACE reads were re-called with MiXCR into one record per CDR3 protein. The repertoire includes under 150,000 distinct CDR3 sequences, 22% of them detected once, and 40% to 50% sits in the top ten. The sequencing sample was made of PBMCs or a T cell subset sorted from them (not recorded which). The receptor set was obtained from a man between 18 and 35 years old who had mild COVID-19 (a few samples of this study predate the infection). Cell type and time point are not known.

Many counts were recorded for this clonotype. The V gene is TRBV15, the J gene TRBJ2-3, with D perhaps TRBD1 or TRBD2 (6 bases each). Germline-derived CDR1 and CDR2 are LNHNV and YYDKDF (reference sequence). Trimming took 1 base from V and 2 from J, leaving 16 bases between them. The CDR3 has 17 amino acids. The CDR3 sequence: CATSRGGNGGLTDTQYF. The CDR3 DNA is TGTGCCACCAGCAGAGGGGGGAACGGGGGCCTCACAGATACGCAGTATTTT.

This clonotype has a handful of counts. The CDR3 loop reads CASSPGLATSDTQYF. The CDR3 nucleotides read TGCGCCAGCAGCCCGGGACTCGCTACCTCCGATACGCAGTATTTT. The chain has TRBV5-1 and TRBJ2-3, with D perhaps matching TRBD2 (6 bases). V was shortened by 4 bases and J by 6 bases, with 18 bases between the two germline ends. The germline V gene has CDR1 SGHRS and CDR2 YFSETQ. The CDR3 consists of 15 residues. Complete variable domain (other parts from reference TRBV5-1 and TRBJ2-3): KAGVTQTPRYLIKTRGQQVTLSCSPISGHRSVSWYQQTPGQGLQFLFEYFSETQRNKGNFPGRFSGRQFSNSRSEMNVSTLELGDSALYLCASSPGLATSDTQYFGPGTRLTVL.

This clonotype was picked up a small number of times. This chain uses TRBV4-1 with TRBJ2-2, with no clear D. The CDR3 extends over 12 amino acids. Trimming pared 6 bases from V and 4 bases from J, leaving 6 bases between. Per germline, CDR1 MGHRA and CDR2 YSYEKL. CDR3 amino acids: CASRPFTGELFF. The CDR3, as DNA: TGCGCCAGCAGACCGTTCACCGGGGAGCTGTTTTTT.

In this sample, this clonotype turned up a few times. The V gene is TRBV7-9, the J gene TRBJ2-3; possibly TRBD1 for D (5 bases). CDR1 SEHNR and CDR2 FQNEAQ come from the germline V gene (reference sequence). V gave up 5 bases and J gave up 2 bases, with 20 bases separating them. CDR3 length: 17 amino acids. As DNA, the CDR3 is TGTGCCAGCAGCAGCCTCGAACGTGAGACAGTCACAGATACGCAGTATTTT. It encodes CASSSLERETVTDTQYF.

CDR3 nucleotides: TGTGCCAGCAGCTTAGGGCGTCGACAGCCCCAGCATTTT. Its protein is CASSLGRRQPQHF. The chain links TRBV7-9 to TRBJ1-5; D unclear. In germline, CDR1 is SEHNR, CDR2 FQNEAQ (reference sequence). V lost 1 base, J lost 7 bases, and 8 bases lay in between. This CDR3 contains 13 residues.

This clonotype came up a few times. CDR3 residues: CASKGWGHDNQPQHF. CDR3 coding DNA: TGTGCCAGCAAAGGTTGGGGCCACGACAATCAGCCCCAGCATTTT. The chain carries TRBV6-2 or TRBV6-3 and TRBJ1-5; D perhaps matches TRBD1 (5 bases). The germline V gene encodes CDR1 MNHEY and CDR2 SVGEGT. CDR3 length: 15 residues. V lost 7 bases, J lost 3 bases, and 16 bases lay in between.

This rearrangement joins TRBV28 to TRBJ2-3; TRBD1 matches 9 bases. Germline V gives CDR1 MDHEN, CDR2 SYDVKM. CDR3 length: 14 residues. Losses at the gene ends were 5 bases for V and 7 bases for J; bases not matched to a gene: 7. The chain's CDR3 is CASSDGQGTNTQYF. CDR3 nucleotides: TGTGCCAGCAGTGACGGACAGGGGACAAATACGCAGTATTTT.

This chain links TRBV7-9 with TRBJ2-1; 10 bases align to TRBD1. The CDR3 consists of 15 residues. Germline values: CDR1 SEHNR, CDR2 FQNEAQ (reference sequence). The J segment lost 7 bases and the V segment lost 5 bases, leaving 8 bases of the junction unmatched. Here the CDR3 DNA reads TGTGCCAGCAGCGGACAGGGGGTCATGAGTAATGAGCAGTTCTTC. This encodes CASSGQGVMSNEQFF.

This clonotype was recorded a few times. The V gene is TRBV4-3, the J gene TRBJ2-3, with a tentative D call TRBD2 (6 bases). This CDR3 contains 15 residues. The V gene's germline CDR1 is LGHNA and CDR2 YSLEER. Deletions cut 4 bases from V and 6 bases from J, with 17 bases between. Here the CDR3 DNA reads TGCGCCAGCAGCCCCCAGACGGGGGTGGAGGATACGCAGTATTTT. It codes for CASSPQTGVEDTQYF.

CDR3 region: CASSWNLAGGRYNEQFF. Here the CDR3 DNA reads TGCGCCAGCAGCTGGAATTTAGCGGGGGGGCGGTACAATGAGCAGTTCTTC. This chain joins TRBV5-1 and TRBJ2-1, with 11 bases lining up with TRBD2. Germline lookup yields CDR1 SGHRS and CDR2 YFSETQ. The CDR3 length is 17 residues. V was pared by 3 bases and J by 4 bases, with 9 bases of the junction left unmatched.

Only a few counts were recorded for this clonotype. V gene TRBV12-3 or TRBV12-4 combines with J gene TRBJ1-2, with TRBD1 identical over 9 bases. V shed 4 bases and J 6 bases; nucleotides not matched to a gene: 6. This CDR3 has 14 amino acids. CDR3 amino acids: CASSSGQGGDGYTF. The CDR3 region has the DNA TGTGCCAGCAGTTCGGGACAGGGAGGAGATGGCTACACCTTC.

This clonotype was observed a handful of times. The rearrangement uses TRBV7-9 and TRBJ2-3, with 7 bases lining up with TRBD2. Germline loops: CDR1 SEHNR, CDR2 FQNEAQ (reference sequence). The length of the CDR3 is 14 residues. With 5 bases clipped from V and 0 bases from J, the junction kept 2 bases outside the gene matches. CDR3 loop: CASSPTSSTDTQYF. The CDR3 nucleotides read TGTGCCAGCAGCCCGACTAGCAGCACAGATACGCAGTATTTT.

The CDR3 DNA sequence: TGTGCCAGCAGTTACGGGGCAGTCTTAGATACGCAGTATTTT. Amino acids: CASSYGAVLDTQYF. V and J are TRBV6-2 or TRBV6-3 and TRBJ2-3; maybe TRBD1 (5 bases). Trimming cost V 2 bases and J 5 bases, with 11 bases left between them. Looked up from germline, CDR1 is MNHEY and CDR2 is SVGEGT. The CDR3 length is 14 residues.

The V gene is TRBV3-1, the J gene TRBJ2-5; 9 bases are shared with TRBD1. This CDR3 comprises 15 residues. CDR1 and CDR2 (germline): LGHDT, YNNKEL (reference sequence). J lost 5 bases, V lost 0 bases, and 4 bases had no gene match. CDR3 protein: CASSQDTGGMETQYF. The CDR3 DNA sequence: TGTGCCAGCAGCCAAGACACAGGGGGCATGGAGACCCAGTACTTC.

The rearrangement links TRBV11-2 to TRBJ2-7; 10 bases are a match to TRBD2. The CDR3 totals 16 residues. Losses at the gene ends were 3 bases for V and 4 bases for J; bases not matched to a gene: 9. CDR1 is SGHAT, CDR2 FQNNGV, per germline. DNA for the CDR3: TGTGCCAGCAGCTTCGAGGCCGGGACTAGCGAGTACGAGCAGTACTTC. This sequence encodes CASSFEAGTSEYEQYF.

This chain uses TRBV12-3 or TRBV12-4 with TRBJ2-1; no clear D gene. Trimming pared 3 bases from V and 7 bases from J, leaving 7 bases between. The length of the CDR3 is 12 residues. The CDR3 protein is CASSFMGNEQFF. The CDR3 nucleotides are TGTGCCAGCAGTTTTATGGGGAATGAGCAGTTCTTC.

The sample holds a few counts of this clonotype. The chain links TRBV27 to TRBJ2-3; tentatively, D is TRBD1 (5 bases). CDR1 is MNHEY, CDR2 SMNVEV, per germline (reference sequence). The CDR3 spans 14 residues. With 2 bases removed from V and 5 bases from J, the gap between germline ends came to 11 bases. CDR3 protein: CASSLLGREDTQYF. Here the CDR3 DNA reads TGTGCCAGCAGTTTACTTGGCAGGGAAGATACGCAGTATTTT.

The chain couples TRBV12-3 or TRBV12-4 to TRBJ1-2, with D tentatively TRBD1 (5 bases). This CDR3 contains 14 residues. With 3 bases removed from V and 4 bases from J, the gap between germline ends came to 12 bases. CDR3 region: CASSFTTATYGYTF. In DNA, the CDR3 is TGTGCCAGCAGTTTCACGACAGCTACCTATGGCTACACCTTC.

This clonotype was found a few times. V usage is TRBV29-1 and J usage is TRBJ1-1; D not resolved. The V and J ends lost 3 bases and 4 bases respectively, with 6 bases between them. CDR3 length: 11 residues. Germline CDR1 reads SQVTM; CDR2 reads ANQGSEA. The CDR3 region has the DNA TGCAGCGTTGACTGGCGCACTGAAGCTTTCTTT. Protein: CSVDWRTEAFF.

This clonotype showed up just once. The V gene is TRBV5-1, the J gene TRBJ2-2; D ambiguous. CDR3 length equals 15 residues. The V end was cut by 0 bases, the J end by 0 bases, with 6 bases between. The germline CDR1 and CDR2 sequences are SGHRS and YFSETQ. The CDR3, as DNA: TGCGCCAGCAGCTTGGAAGAAGCGAACACCGGGGAGCTGTTTTTT. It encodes CASSLEEANTGELFF.

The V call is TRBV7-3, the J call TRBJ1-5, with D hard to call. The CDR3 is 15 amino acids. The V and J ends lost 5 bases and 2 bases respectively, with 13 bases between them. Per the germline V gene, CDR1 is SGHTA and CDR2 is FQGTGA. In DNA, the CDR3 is TGTGCCAGCAGCGAATCCGACGGTTGCAATCAGCCCCAGCATTTT. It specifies CASSESDGCNQPQHF.

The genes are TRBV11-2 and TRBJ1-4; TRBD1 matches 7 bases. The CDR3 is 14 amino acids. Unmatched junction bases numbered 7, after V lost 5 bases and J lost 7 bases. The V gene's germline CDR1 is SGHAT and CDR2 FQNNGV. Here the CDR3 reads CASSRGQAGEKLFF. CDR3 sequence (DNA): TGTGCCAGCAGCCGTGGACAGGCGGGTGAAAAACTGTTTTTT.

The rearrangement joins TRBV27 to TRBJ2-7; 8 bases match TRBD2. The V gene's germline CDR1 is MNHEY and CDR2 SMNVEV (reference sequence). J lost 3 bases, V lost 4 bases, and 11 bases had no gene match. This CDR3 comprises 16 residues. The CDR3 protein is CASSSPRGGGVYEQYV. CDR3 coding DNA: TGTGCCAGCAGTTCTCCCCGGGGGGGCGGAGTCTACGAGCAGTACGTC.

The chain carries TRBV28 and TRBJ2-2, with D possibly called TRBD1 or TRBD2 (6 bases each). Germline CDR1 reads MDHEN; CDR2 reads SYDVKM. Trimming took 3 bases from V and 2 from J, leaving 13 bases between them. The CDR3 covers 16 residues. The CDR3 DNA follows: TGTGCCAGCAGTTTTTCCGGGGGCCGAAACACCGGGGAGCTGTTTTTT. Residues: CASSFSGGRNTGELFF.

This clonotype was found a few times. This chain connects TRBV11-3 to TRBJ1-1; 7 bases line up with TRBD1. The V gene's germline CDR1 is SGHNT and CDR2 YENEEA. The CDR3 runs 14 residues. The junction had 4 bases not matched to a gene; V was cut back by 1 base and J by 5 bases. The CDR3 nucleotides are TGTGCCAGCAGCTTAGGACCAGGGGGTACTGAAGCTTTCTTT. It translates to CASSLGPGGTEAFF.

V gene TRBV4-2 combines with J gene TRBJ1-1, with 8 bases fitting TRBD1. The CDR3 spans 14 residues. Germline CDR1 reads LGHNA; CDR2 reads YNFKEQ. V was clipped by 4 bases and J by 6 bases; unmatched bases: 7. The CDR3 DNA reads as TGTGCCAGCAGCCCTGGACAGGGTTGGGCTGAAGCTTTCTTT. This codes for CASSPGQGWAEAFF.

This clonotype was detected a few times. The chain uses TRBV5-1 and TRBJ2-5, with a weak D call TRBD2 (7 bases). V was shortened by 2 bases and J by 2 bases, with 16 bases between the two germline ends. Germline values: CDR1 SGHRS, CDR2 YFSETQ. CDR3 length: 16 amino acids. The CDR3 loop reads CASSLLRGGSQETQYF. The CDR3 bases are TGCGCCAGCAGCTTACTAAGGGGGGGCTCACAAGAGACCCAGTACTTC.

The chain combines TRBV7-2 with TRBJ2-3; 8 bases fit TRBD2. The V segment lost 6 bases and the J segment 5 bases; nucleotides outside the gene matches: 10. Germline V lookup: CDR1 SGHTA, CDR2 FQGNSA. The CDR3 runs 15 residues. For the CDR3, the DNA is TGTGCCAGCAGGCCCCCGGCGGGGGGCAAAGATACGCAGTATTTT. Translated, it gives CASRPPAGGKDTQYF.